The clone carrying this T cell receptor (beta chain) was picked up a small number of times. Antigen specificity is unknown. This CDR3 region has 12 residues. From germline, CDR1 is SEHNR and CDR2 FQNEAQ (reference sequence). Trimming removed 5 bases at V and 1 base at J, with 5 bases between. The sample originates from a study of beta chain features in type 1 diabetes. Study-level information: Sorted cells examined across all samples numbered 107,917,701. General study results and limits: Cells with high TCR expression could be over-represented by cDNA sequencing.

Investigators reverse transcribed all isolated RNA, so they sequenced expressed TCRB transcripts. Here immunoSEQ multiplex PCR was the method, and the copy in TCRdb shows in-frame clones only, minus some. The sample lists around 280,000 clones; 8% were seen once. Sequencing was performed on central memory CD4+ T cells from blood. The chain links TRBV7-9 to TRBJ1-2; D call uncertain. The TCR sequence derives from a woman under 30 in good health. CDR3 sequence reads: CASSVDNYGYTF. For the CDR3, the DNA is TGTGCCAGCAGCGTGGATAACTATGGCTACACCTTC. Full variable domain (outside the CDR3, taken from reference TRBV7-9 and TRBJ1-2): DTGVSQNPRHKITKRGQNVTFRCDPISEHNRLYWYRQTLGQGPEFLTYFQNEAQLEKSRLLSDRFSAERPKGSFSTLEIQRTEQGDSAMYLCASSVDNYGYTFGSGTRLTVV.